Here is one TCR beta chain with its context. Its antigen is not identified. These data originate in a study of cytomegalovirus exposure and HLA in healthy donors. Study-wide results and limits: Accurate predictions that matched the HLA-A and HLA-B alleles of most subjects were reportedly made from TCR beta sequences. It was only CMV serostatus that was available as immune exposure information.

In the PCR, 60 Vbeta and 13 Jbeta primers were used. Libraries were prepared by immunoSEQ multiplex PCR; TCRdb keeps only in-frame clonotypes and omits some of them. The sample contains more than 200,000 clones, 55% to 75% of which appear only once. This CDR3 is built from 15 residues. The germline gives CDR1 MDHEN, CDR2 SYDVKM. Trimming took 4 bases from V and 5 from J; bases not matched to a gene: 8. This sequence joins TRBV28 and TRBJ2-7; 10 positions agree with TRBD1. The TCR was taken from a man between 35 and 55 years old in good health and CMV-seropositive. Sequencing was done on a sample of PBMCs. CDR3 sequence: CASSSLGQGEDEQYF. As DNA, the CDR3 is TGTGCCAGCAGTTCCCTCGGACAGGGGGAGGACGAGCAGTACTTC.